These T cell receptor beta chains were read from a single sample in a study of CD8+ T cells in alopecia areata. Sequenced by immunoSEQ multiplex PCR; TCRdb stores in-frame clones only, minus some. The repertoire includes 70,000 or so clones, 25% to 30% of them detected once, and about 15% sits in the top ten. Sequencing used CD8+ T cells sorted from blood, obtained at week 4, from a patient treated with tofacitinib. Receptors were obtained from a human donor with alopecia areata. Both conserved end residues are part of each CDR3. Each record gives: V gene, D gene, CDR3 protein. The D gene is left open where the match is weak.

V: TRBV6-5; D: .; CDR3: CASSYLEPNTGELFF
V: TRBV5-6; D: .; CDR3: CASSLMVASGTLNTEAFF
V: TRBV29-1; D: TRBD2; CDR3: CSVRTSGHYEQYF
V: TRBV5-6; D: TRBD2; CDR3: CASSLGGLAGFTDTQYF
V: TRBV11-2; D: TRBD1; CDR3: CASSRDRDRGFREKLFF
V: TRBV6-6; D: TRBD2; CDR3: CASSTGLAGANEQFF
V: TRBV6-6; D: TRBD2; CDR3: CASNGLAGGYEQYF
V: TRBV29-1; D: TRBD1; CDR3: CSVMGQGGSNYGYTF
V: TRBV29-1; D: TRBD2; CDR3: CSVGLAGGLETQYF
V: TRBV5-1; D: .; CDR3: CASSHRDQGHEQYF
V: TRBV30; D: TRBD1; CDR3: CAWSDTGDDGDQETQYF
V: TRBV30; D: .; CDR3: CAWSWVAFNNEQFF
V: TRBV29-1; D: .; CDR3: CSVVMSQMNTGELFF